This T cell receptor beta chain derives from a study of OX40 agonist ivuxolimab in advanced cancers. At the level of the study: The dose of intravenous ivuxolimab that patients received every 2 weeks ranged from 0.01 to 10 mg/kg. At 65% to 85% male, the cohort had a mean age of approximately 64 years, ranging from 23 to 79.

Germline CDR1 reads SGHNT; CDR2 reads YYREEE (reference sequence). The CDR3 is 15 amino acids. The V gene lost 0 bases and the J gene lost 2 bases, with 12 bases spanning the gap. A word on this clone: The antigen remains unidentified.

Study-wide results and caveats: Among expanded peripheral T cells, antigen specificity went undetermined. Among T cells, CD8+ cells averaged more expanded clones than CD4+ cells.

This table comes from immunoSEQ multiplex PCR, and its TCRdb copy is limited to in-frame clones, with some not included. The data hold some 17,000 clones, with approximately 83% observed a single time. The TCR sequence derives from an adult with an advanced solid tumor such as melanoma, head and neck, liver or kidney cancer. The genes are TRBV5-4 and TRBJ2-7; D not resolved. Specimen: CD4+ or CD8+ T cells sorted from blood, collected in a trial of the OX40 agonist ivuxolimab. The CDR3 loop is CASSLEVSPPYEQYF. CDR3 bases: TGTGCCAGCAGCTTGGAAGTCTCCCCTCCCTACGAGCAGTACTTC.